One sample yielded the 9 T cell receptor beta chains listed below, sequenced in a study of graft-versus-host responses after intestinal transplantation. Graft specimens yielded both intraepithelial and lamina propria lymphocytes. Sequencing used immunoSEQ multiplex PCR; TCRdb keeps in-frame clones, though not all of them. The data contain roughly 17,000 clones, around 82% of them seen just once; the ten biggest clones take up roughly 5%. Sequences were derived from ileum tissue, sampled 17 days after transplant. These receptors were obtained from a human patient who received an intestinal transplant, so some T cells may come from the graft donor.

In DNA form, the CDR3 reads TGTGCCAGCTCACCGGATAAGGGTTACGAGCAGTACTTC. Translating gives CASSPDKGYEQYF. The chain carries TRBV18 and TRBJ2-7, with no clear D. The ends were cut back, 3 bases at V and 4 bases at J, with 10 bases in the middle. The CDR3 covers 13 residues. Germline V CDR1 and CDR2: KGHSH, LQKENI.

The V call is TRBV5-4, the J call TRBJ2-1; TRBD2 agrees at 10 bases. Germline lookup yields CDR1 SGHNT and CDR2 YYREEE (reference sequence). The CDR3 extends over 17 amino acids. V lost 0 bases and J lost 3; bases outside the gene matches: 6. As DNA, the CDR3 is TGTGCCAGCAGCTTGGGTAGCGGGAGGTCGGTCTACAATGAGCAGTTCTTC. Translated, it gives CASSLGSGRSVYNEQFF.

This chain joins TRBV7-6 and TRBJ2-1, with TRBD1 matching 7 bases. This CDR3 spans 15 amino acids. Looked up from germline, CDR1 is SGHVS and CDR2 is FNYEAQ. V gave up 3 bases and J gave up 4 bases; unmatched junction bases: 6. CDR3 loop: CASSFWDSEYNEQFF. The CDR3 nucleotides are TGTGCCAGCAGCTTTTGGGACAGTGAGTACAATGAGCAGTTCTTC.

This chain joins TRBV15 and TRBJ2-7, with TRBD2 as a possible D gene (5 bases). Trimming removed 3 bases at V and 6 bases at J, with 33 bases between. The CDR3 loop spans 20 amino acids. Germline V CDR1 and CDR2: LNHNV, YYDKDF (reference sequence). CDR3 nucleotide sequence: TGTGCCACCAGCAGTTTGTCGATGACTGGAAGGGCGGGTCCCACCGGCGAGCAGTACTTC. Its protein is CATSSLSMTGRAGPTGEQYF.

This clone has only one observation. This chain links TRBV6-5 with TRBJ1-2, with TRBD1 identical over 7 bases. In germline, CDR1 is MNHEY, CDR2 SVGAGI. The junction had 8 bases not matched to a gene; V was cut back by 6 bases and J by 4 bases. This CDR3 region has 14 residues. This chain's CDR3 is CASSLAGTAYGYTF. The CDR3 coding sequence is TGTGCCAGCAGCCTTGCCGGGACAGCCTATGGCTACACCTTC.

There are a few counts of this clone. The chain uses TRBV30 and TRBJ2-4, with a possible D match to TRBD1 (5 bases). Germline values: CDR1 GTSNPN, CDR2 SVGIG (reference sequence). The ends were cut back, 0 bases at V and 8 bases at J, with 8 bases in the middle. This CDR3 has 12 residues. The CDR3: CAWSVSRDIQYF. CDR3 bases: TGTGCCTGGAGTGTATCCAGGGACATTCAGTACTTC.

In regard to this clone: Its ends do not fully match the called genes, so a read error is possible. The V gene is TRBV7-7, the J gene TRBJ2-2; D possibly matches TRBD1 or TRBD2 (5 bases each). This CDR3 has 15 amino acids. CDR1 SSHAT and CDR2 FNYEAQ come from the germline V gene (reference sequence). CDR3 DNA: TGTGCTAGCAGCTTAGGGCCAGGGAGCACCGGGGAGCTGTTTTTT. Translating gives CASSLGPGSTGELFF.

This chain links TRBV29-1 with TRBJ2-1; 9 positions match TRBD2. V lost 4 bases to trimming and J lost 7 bases; unmatched junction nucleotides: 11. Germline lookup yields CDR1 SQVTM and CDR2 ANQGSEA. CDR3 length: 15 amino acids. The CDR3 DNA follows: TGCAGCGTTGGTTTGGGGACTAGCTGGGTGAATGAGCAGTTCTTC. Its protein product is CSVGLGTSWVNEQFF.

V gene TRBV27 combines with J gene TRBJ2-7; D is unresolved. The germline V gene encodes CDR1 MNHEY and CDR2 SMNVEV (reference sequence). The length of the CDR3 is 14 residues. V was shortened by 7 bases and J by 1 base, with 14 bases between the two germline ends. Here the CDR3 reads CASTPTASSYEQYF. In DNA, the CDR3 is TGTGCCAGCACCCCCACAGCCTCATCCTACGAGCAGTACTTC.